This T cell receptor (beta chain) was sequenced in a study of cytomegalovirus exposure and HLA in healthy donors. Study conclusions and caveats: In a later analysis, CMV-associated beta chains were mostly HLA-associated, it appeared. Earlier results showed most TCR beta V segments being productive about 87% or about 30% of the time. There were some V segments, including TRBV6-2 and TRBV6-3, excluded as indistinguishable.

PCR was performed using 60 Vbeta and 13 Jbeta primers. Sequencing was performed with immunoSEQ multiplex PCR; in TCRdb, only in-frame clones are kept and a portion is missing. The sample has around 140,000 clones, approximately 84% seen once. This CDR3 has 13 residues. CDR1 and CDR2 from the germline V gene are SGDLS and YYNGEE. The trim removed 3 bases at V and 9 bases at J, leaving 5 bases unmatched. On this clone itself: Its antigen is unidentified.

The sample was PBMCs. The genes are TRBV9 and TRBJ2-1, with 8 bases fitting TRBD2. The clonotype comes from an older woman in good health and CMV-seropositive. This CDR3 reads CASSAGLVFEQFF. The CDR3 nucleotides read TGTGCCAGCAGCGCGGGACTAGTCTTTGAGCAGTTCTTC.